This TCR beta chain was profiled in a study of blood T cell repertoires in COVID-19. The table came from immunoSEQ multiplex PCR; TCRdb's copy has only in-frame clones and leaves some out. The sample carries tens of thousands of clones, over 60% recorded once. The CDR3 totals 14 residues. Unmatched junction bases numbered 5, after V lost 5 bases and J lost 6 bases. Germline V gene lookup returns CDR1 KGHSH and CDR2 LQKENI. V and J are TRBV18 and TRBJ2-7; 12 bases fit TRBD1. The specimen was peripheral blood. The TCR comes from a woman aged 45-65 years with active or convalescent COVID-19. DNA of the CDR3: TGTGCCAGCTCAGCCGGGACAGGGGGCGGCGAGCAGTACTTC. This encodes CASSAGTGGGEQYF.